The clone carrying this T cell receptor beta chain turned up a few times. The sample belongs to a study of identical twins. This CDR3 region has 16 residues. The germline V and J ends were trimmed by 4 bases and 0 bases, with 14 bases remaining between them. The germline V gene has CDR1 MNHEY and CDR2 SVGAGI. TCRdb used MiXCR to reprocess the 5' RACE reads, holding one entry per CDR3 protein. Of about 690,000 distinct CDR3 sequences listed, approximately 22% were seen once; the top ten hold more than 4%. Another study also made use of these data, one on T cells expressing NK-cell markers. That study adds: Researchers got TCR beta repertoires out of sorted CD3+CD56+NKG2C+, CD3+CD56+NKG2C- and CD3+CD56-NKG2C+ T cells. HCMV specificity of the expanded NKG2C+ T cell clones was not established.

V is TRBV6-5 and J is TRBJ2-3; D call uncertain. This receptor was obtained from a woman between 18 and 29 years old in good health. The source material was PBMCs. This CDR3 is CASSSPDLASTDTQYF. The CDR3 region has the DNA TGTGCCAGCAGTTCCCCGGACCTTGCTAGCACAGATACGCAGTATTTT.